This T cell receptor (beta chain) was sequenced in a study of a mutant IDH1 vaccine in newly diagnosed glioma. The overall study: Patients received vaccination from 4-6 weeks after radiotherapy alone, or with temozolomide cycles.

The repertoire was sequenced with immunoSEQ multiplex PCR; TCRdb's copy has only in-frame clones and lacks some. The sample records about 28,000 clones, approximately 88% being singletons. Time point indicated: week 5, during vaccination. One vaccine dose held 300 ug of mutant IDH1 20-mer peptide and came with topical imiquimod. The germline gives CDR1 SGHDN, CDR2 FVKESK. The CDR3 length is 14 residues. V dropped 4 bases and J dropped 2; count of bases not matched to a gene: 2. As regards this clone: What it binds is unknown.

This TCR was recovered from a man in his late teens or twenties with glioma. The material was PBMCs, obtained from a glioma patient whose treatment included an IDH1 peptide vaccine. The V gene is TRBV14, the J gene TRBJ2-7; 10 bases map to TRBD2. The CDR3 protein is CASSLGLAPYEQYF. The CDR3 bases are TGTGCCAGCAGCCTGGGACTAGCGCCCTACGAGCAGTACTTC.